A selection of T cell receptor beta chains follows, all from one sample in a study of spatial heterogeneity in lung cancer. One entry per CDR3 protein results from TCRdb running MiXCR on the 5' RACE reads. Of over 7,000 distinct CDR3 sequences in the sample, approximately 9.7% were seen once. This material consisted of normal lung tissue next to the tumor, taken at surgery. These receptor sequences come from a male donor with early-stage non-small cell lung cancer. Both conserved end residues are part of each CDR3. D genes are given only for firm matches. The size of a clone is reported for some rows only, either as once, few or many, or as a class for expanded clones.

size	V	J	D	CDR3	DNA
many	TRBV6-5	TRBJ2-6	TRBD1	CASRADTGAGANVLTF	TGTGCCAGCAGAGCAGATACAGGGGCTGGGGCCAACGTCCTGACTTTC
-	TRBV7-6	TRBJ2-7	TRBD2	CASSWGLAGGSNSYEQYF	TGTGCCAGCAGCTGGGGACTAGCGGGAGGATCAAACTCCTACGAGCAGTACTTC
medium-sized	TRBV6-2/TRBV6-3	TRBJ1-1	-	CASSTNFMNTEAFF	TGTGCCAGCAGTACGAATTTTATGAACACTGAAGCTTTCTTT
medium-sized	TRBV6-2/TRBV6-3	TRBJ2-3	-	CASARTGAEDTQYF	TGTGCCAGCGCAAGGACGGGGGCAGAAGATACGCAGTATTTT
many	TRBV12-3/TRBV12-4	TRBJ2-1	TRBD2	CASSRAGGPINEQFF	TGTGCCAGCAGTCGAGCGGGAGGGCCGATCAATGAGCAGTTCTTC
medium-sized	TRBV20-1	TRBJ2-7	TRBD2	CSARDQGLGYEQYF	TGCAGTGCTAGAGATCAGGGACTAGGCTACGAGCAGTACTTC
medium-sized	TRBV6-2/TRBV6-3	TRBJ1-1	-	CASKEENTEAFF	TGTGCCAGCAAAGAAGAGAACACTGAAGCTTTCTTT
medium-sized	TRBV30	TRBJ2-7	TRBD2	CAGLGPGSYEQYF	TGTGCCGGACTAGGCCCAGGGTCCTACGAGCAGTACTTC
medium-sized	TRBV6-6	TRBJ2-1	-	CASTRRQGIVAGSHNEQFF	TGTGCCAGCACCCGACGACAGGGGATCGTAGCGGGATCGCACAATGAGCAGTTCTTC
many	TRBV2	TRBJ2-7	-	CASSEWPGVAYEQYF	TGTGCCAGCAGTGAATGGCCCGGGGTTGCCTACGAGCAGTACTTC
medium-sized	TRBV27	TRBJ1-4	-	CANLGDGDNEKLFF	TGTGCCAACCTGGGAGATGGGGATAATGAAAAACTGTTTTTT
many	TRBV24-1	TRBJ2-7	-	CATMGQDYEQYF	TGTGCCACCATGGGGCAAGACTACGAGCAGTACTTC
many	TRBV20-1	TRBJ2-5	-	CSARDFAGSTQETQYF	TGCAGTGCTAGAGATTTCGCGGGATCAACGCAAGAGACCCAGTACTTC